This TCR beta chain derives from a study of graft-versus-host responses after intestinal transplantation (dated by TCRdb to about 2021). Regarding the complete study: The transplants that recipients received were multivisceral, liver-intestinal, or isolated intestinal. Every recipient was given anti-thymocyte globulin induction, followed by 2 to 3 years of maintenance tacrolimus and steroids. After intestinal transplantation, graft-versus-host and host-versus-graft alloreactive T cell clones in the graft, circulation and bone marrow were tracked using bulk TCR-beta CDR3 sequencing. Alloreactive clones were identified by sequencing pre-transplant mixed lymphocyte reaction products and comparing them with unstimulated pre-transplant donor and recipient T cells. A cohort of fewer than 25 intestinal transplant recipients, including one retransplant, was enrolled, and a few patients lacking pretransplant specimens were excluded. Donor T cell macrochimerism was defined as a peak of at least 4% donor T cells among recipient peripheral blood mononuclear cells. Samples from three later patients were sequenced in-house on an Illumina MiSeq with MiXCR processing rather than by the commercial service.

A note on this clone: Its target antigen remains unknown. The sample holds no much larger clone one base away, and base qualities are not on file.

Reading the label with the study, this specimen's time point is: cells obtained before transplantation from donor or recipient. CD3+CD4+ and CD3+CD8+ populations were FACS-sorted from unstimulated pre-transplant donor and recipient cells taken from spleen or lymph nodes. The library was produced with the immunoSEQ multiplex PCR assay. For most patients, genomic DNA was isolated with the Qiagen DNeasy Blood and Tissue Kit and sent frozen to Adaptive Biotechnologies for TCR sequencing. For most patients, high-throughput TCR-beta CDR3 sequencing of genomic DNA was performed by Adaptive Biotechnologies. Under the source paper's analysis protocol: TCR sequencing data for more than 15 patients were retrieved from Adaptive's ImmunoSEQ software; a few other patients were processed with MiXCR and VDJtools. CD4 versus CD8 sorting errors were corrected by removing sequences found in both subsets at a frequency ratio below 5:1. CDR3 nucleotide sequences shared between donor and recipient were removed because their origin could not be assigned. To be classed as alloreactive, a clone needed at least 2-fold expansion over unstimulated cells and a minimum CFSE-low frequency of 0.002% (template counts) or 0.001% (read counts). Mappable clones were those detected in sequenced pre-transplant spleen, lymph node, or MLR CFSE-low populations of the donor or recipient. The cumulative frequency of alloreactive clones was calculated as a percentage of all sequences, weighted by copy number. Sourced from immuneACCESS, this table was stored by TCRdb with only in-frame sequences that have V and J called. A share of the clones is absent; for the studies checked, an unresolved V gene accounts for under half, and the remainder has no known explanation. That table supplies the V and J calls and clone size; D and trimming were determined from the DNA. Present in this sample are 85,000 to 100,000 clones, around 93% of which were seen just once. Of the sample, about 2% falls within the top ten clones.

Overall results and qualifications from the work: The conclusions were limited by the relatively low number and heterogeneity of the intestinal transplant patients. In the allografts of patients with donor T cell macrochimerism, GvH to HvG T cell clonal ratios were high. GvH clones were detected in recipient bone marrow, and some appeared earlier in ileal mucosa or blood, consistent with an intestinal mucosal origin. Early after transplant, peak levels of circulating GvH clones were found to be associated with declines in HvG clones.

In the germline V gene, CDR1 corresponds to SGDLS and CDR2 to YYNGEE. From the cysteine through the phenylalanine, the CDR3 covers 18 amino acids. CDR3 DNA is the only sequence kept; it has 54 bases, read in frame from the first base. At the junction V is shortened by 3 bases and J by 0 bases, with 18 bases in between. The rearranged chain carries TRBV9 and TRBJ2-2, with an unclear D gene assignment. This TCR was recovered from a human donor who received an intestinal transplant. The source was unstimulated CD8+ T cells sorted from spleen or lymph node cells, collected before intestinal transplant. The CDR3 region: CASSAAPFRLSNTGELFF. The bases read TGTGCCAGCAGCGCCGCGCCGTTCAGGCTTTCGAACACCGGGGAGCTGTTTTTT. The entire variable domain, with the stretches around the CDR3 drawn from the reference TRBV9 and TRBJ2-2 proteins, is DSGVTQTPKHLITATGQRVTLRCSPRSGDLSVYWYQQSLDQGLQFLIQYYNGEERAKGNILERFSAQQFPDLHSELNLSSLELGDSALYFCASSAAPFRLSNTGELFFGEGSRLTVL.